This T cell receptor (beta chain) is drawn from a study of blood T cell repertoires in COVID-19. The V and J ends lost 0 bases and 8 bases respectively, with 12 bases between them. The CDR3 totals 15 residues. Germline-derived CDR1 and CDR2 are SGDLS and YYNGEE. Generated by immunoSEQ multiplex PCR, the TCRdb table keeps only in-frame clones and is missing some. The data hold 150,000 to 200,000 clones, with around 86% observed a single time. The TCR comes from a middle-aged woman with acute or convalescent COVID-19. This chain links TRBV9 with TRBJ1-6, with D possibly TRBD1 on 5 matching bases. The sequencing input was peripheral blood. CDR3: CASSVEPGRDSPLHF. In DNA form, the CDR3 reads TGTGCCAGCAGCGTAGAACCAGGCAGGGATTCACCCCTCCACTTT.